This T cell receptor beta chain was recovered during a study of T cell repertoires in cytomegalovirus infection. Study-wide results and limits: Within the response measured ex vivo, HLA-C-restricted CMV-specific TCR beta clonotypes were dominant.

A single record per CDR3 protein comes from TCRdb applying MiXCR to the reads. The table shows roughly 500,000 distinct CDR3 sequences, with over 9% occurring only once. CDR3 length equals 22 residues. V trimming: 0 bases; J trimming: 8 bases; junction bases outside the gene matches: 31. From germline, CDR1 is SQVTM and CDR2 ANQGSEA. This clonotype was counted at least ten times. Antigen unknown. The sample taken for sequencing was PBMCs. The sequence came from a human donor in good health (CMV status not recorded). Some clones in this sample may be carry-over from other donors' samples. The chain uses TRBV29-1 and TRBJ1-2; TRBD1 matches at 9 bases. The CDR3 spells CSVEDRLSILARDRVTGYGYTF. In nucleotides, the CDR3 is TGCAGCGTTGAAGATCGACTTTCCATCTTGGCACGGGACAGGGTCACCGGGTACGGCTACACCTTC. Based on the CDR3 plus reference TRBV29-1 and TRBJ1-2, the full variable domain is SAVISQKPSRDICQRGTSLTIQCQVDSQVTMMFWYRQQPGQSLTLIATANQGSEATYESGFVIDKFPISRPNLTFSTLTVSNMSPEDSSIYLCSVEDRLSILARDRVTGYGYTFGSGTRLTVV.